The 6 T cell receptor beta chains below come from one sample, sequenced in a study of T cells in Graves' hyperthyroidism and ophthalmopathy (dated by TCRdb to about 2019). The library was built by means of multiplex PCR. Sequenced using an Illumina HiSeq 2000. TCR beta CDR3 regions were amplified from RNA transcripts. The first round of RT-PCR for the TCR CDR3 was performed with the HTBI primer set and the Qiagen OneStep RT-PCR kit. Through fastp at Q25 and MiXCR, TCRdb rebuilt clones from the public reads, retaining in-frame beta chains. When rows share a CDR3 protein, they turn into one entry using the most common DNA and genes. Recorded for this sample are fewer than 650,000 distinct CDR3 sequences; about 15% of them occurred a single time. Of the sample, roughly 14% is held by the ten largest clones. Material: blood. These receptors were collected from a woman aged 40 to 55 with Graves' hyperthyroidism.

Ten or more counts support this clonotype. V is TRBV20-1 and J is TRBJ2-1; no clear D. The CDR3 is 15 amino acids. Deletions cut 6 bases from V and 0 bases from J, with 15 bases between. Germline V gene lookup returns CDR1 DFQATT and CDR2 SNEGSKA (reference sequence). The CDR3 DNA reads as TGCAGTGCCATAGTGAAATTCATCTCCTACAATGAGCAGTTCTTC. Encoded protein: CSAIVKFISYNEQFF.

This clonotype was seen many times. The chain carries TRBV3-1 and TRBJ2-7; D is ambiguous. V shed 1 base and J shed 5 bases, with 6 bases lying between them. CDR1 and CDR2 (germline): LGHDT, YNNKEL (reference sequence). The CDR3 has 12 residues. CDR3 nucleotide sequence: TGTGCCAGCAGCCAAGCGCGTAACGAGCAGTACTTC. Translated: CASSQARNEQYF.

The chain uses TRBV12-3 or TRBV12-4 and TRBJ2-1; D is unresolved. CDR3 length equals 14 residues. The V end lost 6 bases, the J end lost 5 bases, and 14 bases lay between the germline ends. CDR3 sequence reads: CASRYLDGHNEQFF. The CDR3 DNA follows: TGTGCCAGCAGGTATTTGGACGGCCACAATGAGCAGTTCTTC.

This clonotype was seen only a few times. This chain connects TRBV5-8 to TRBJ2-1; D may correspond to TRBD1 or TRBD2 (5 bases each). The V end lost 6 bases, the J end lost 3 bases, and 13 bases lay between the germline ends. In germline, CDR1 is SGHTS, CDR2 YDEGEE. This CDR3 is 14 amino acids long. The CDR3: CASTVGTDYNEQFF. CDR3 nucleotides: TGTGCCAGCACTGTCGGGACGGACTACAATGAGCAGTTCTTC.

This chain connects TRBV5-1 to TRBJ2-7, with 9 bases aligning to TRBD2. V shed 1 base and J 1 base; nucleotides not matched to a gene: 3. This CDR3 comprises 15 residues. CDR1 and CDR2 (germline): SGHRS, YFSETQ. CDR3 DNA: TGCGCCAGCAGCTTGTCCGCGGGAGGGTCCTACGAGCAGTACTTC. Translating it yields CASSLSAGGSYEQYF.

The V and J genes are TRBV4-1 and TRBJ2-3, with 15 bases matching TRBD2. Trimming cost V 3 bases and J 7 bases; bases outside gene matches: 17. This CDR3 is 20 amino acids long. Looked up from germline, CDR1 is MGHRA and CDR2 is YSYEKL. CDR3 sequence: CASSQGLAGGPVIGFNTQYF. The CDR3 coding sequence is TGCGCCAGCAGCCAGGGACTAGCGGGAGGACCCGTCATCGGATTCAATACGCAGTATTTT.